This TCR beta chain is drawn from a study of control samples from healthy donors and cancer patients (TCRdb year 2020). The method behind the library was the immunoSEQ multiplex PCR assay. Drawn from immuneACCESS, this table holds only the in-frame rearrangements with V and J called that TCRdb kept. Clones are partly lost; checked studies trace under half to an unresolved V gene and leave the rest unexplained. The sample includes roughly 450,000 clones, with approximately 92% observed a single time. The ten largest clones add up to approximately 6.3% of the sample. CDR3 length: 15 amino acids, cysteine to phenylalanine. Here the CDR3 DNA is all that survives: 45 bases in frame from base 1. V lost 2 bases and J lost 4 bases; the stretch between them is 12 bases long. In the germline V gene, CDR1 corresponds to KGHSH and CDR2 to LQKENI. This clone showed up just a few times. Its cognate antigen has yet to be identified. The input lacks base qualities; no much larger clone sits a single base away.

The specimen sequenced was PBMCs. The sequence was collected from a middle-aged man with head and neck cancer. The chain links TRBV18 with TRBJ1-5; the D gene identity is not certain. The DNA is TGTGCCAGCTCACCATCCGGAGGAGGAAATCAGCCCCAGCATTTT. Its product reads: CASSPSGGGNQPQHF.